The next 2 T cell receptor beta chains were all read from a single sample in a study of T cells in Graves' hyperthyroidism and ophthalmopathy. Regions amplified from RNA transcripts were the TCR beta CDR3 regions. HTBI primers drove first-round RT-PCR of the TCR CDR3. TCRdb called the multiplex PCR reads again in MiXCR, with one record for every CDR3 protein. The sample records roughly 700,000 distinct CDR3 sequences, about 14% being singletons. What was sequenced was blood. All receptors come from a woman between 18 and 30 years old with Graves' hyperthyroidism.

CDR3 nucleotide sequence: TGTGCCAGCAGACCCTATACAATGAAGCAGTTCTTC. The encoded protein is CASRPYTMKQFF. The chain links TRBV11-2 to TRBJ2-1; D not resolved. V lost 6 bases to trimming and J lost 11 bases, with 14 bases between them. Per germline, CDR1 SGHAT and CDR2 FQNNGV. CDR3 length: 12 amino acids. The whole variable domain, remainder taken from reference TRBV11-2 and TRBJ2-1, is EAGVAQSPRYKIIEKRQSVAFWCNPISGHATLYWYQQILGQGPKLLIQFQNNGVVDDSQLPKDRFSAERLKGVDSTLKIQPAKLEDSAVYLCASRPYTMKQFFGPGTRLTVL.

This clonotype was seen repeatedly, ten times or more. The chain is built from TRBV6-1 and TRBJ2-1, with 11 nucleotides matching TRBD2. The CDR3 runs to 18 residues. Unmatched junction bases numbered 17, after V lost 2 bases and J lost 11 bases. The germline gives CDR1 MNHNS, CDR2 SASEGT. CDR3 sequence reads: CASSETHAVLAGGLKQFF. CDR3 sequence (DNA): TGTGCCAGCAGTGAAACTCATGCGGTGCTAGCGGGAGGCCTCAAGCAGTTCTTC.